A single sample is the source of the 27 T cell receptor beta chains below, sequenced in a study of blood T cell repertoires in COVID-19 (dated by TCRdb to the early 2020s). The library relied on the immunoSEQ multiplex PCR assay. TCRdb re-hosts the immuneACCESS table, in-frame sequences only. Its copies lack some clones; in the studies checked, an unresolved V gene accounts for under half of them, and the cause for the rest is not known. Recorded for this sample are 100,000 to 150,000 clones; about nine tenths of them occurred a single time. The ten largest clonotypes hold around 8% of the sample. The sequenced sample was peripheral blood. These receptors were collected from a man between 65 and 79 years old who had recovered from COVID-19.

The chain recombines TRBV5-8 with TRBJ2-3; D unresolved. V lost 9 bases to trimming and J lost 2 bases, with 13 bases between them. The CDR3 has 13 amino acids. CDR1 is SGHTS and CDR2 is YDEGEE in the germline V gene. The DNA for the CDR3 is TGTGCCACCCACCGCAGGTTCACAGATACGCAGTATTTT. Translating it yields CATHRRFTDTQYF.

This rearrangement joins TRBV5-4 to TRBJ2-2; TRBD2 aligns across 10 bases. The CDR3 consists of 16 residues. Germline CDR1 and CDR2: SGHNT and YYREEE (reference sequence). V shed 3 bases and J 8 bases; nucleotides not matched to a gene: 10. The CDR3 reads CASSSGTSVVIGELFF. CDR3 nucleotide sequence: TGTGCCAGCAGCTCCGGGACTAGCGTAGTTATAGGGGAGCTGTTTTTT.

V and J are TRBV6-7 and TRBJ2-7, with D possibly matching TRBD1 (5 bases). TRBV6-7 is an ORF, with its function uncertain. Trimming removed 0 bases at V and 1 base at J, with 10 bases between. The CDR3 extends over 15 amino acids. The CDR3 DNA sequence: TGTGCCAGCAGTTACTCGAGACAGCCTTCCTACGAGCAGTACTTC. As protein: CASSYSRQPSYEQYF.

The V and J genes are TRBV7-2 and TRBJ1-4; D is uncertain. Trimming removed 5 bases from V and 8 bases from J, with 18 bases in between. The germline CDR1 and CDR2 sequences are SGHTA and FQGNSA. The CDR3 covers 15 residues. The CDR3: CASSQINGVGEKLFF. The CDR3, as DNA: TGTGCCAGCAGCCAGATCAACGGGGTGGGCGAAAAACTGTTTTTT. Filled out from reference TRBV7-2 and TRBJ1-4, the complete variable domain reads GAGVSQSPSNKVTEKGKDVELRCDPISGHTALYWYRQSLGQGLEFLIYFQGNSAPDKSGLPSDRFSAERTGGSVSTLTIQRTQQEDSAVYLCASSQINGVGEKLFFGSGTQLSVL.

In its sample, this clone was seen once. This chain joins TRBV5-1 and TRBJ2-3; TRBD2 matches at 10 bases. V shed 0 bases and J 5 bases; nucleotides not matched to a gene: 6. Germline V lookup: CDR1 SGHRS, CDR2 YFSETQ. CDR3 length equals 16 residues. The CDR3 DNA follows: TGCGCCAGCAGCTTGGACCTAGCGGGAGCCGAAGATACGCAGTATTTT. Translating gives CASSLDLAGAEDTQYF.

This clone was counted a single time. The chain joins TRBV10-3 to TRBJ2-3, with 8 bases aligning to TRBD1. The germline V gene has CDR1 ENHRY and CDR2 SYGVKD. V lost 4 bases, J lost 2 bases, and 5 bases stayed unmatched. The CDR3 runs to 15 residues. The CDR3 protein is CAISGGQGSTDTQYF. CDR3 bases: TGTGCCATCAGTGGAGGACAGGGATCCACAGATACGCAGTATTTT.

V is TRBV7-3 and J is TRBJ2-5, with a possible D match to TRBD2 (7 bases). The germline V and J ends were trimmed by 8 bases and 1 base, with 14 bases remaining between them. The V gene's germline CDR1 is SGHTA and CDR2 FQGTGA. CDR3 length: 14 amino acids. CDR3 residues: CASARGGPQETQYF. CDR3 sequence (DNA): TGTGCCAGCGCGAGGGGGGGCCCCCAAGAGACCCAGTACTTC.

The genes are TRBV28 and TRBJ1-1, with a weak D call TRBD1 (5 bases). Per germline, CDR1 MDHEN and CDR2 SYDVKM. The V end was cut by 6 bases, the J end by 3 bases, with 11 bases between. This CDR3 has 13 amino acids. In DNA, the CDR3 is TGTGCCAGCAGCCTACCCAGGGACACTGAAGCTTTCTTT. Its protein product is CASSLPRDTEAFF.

CDR3: CASSALARGVADTQYF. In DNA, the CDR3 is TGTGCCAGCAGCGCACTAGCCAGGGGGGTGGCAGATACGCAGTATTTT. This chain joins TRBV7-2 and TRBJ2-3, with TRBD1 as a possible D gene (7 bases). This CDR3 is 16 amino acids long. Germline CDR1 and CDR2: SGHTA and FQGNSA. V gave up 5 bases and J gave up 4 bases, with 19 bases separating them.

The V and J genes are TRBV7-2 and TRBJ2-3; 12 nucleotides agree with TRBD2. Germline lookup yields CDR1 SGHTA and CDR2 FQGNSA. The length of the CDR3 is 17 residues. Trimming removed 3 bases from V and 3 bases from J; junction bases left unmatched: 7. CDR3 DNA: TGTGCCAGCAGCTTCCCTAGCGGGAGGGCCAGAACAGATACGCAGTATTTT. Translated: CASSFPSGRARTDTQYF.

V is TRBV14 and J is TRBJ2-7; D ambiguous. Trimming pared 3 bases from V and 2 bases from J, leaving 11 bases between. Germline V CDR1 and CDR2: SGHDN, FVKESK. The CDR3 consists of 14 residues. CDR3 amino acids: CASSHRASPYEQYF. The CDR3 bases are TGTGCCAGCAGCCATAGAGCCTCCCCCTACGAGCAGTACTTC.

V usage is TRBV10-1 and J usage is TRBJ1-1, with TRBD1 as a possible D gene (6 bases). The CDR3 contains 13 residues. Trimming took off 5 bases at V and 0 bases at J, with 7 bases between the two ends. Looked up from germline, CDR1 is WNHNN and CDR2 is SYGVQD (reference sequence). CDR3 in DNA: TGCGCCAGCAGTTGGACAGTGAACACTGAAGCTTTCTTT. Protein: CASSWTVNTEAFF.

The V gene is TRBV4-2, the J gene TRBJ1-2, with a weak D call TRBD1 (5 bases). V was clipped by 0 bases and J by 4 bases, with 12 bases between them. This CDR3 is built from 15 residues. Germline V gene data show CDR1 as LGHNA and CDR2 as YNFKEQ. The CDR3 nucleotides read TGTGCCAGCAGCCAAGATTCAGGGTCCACCTATGGCTACACCTTC. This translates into CASSQDSGSTYGYTF.

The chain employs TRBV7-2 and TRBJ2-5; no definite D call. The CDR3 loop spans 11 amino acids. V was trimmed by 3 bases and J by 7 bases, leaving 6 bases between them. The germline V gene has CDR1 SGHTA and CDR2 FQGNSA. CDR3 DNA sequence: TGTGCCAGCAGCTTCTTCCGGACCCAGTACTTC. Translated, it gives CASSFFRTQYF.

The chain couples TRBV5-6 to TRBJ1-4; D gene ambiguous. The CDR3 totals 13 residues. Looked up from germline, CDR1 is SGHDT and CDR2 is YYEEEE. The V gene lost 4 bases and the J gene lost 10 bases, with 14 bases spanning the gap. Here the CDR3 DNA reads TGTGCCAGCAGCGGGCAAGTACGTAGAAAACTGTTTTTT. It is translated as CASSGQVRRKLFF.

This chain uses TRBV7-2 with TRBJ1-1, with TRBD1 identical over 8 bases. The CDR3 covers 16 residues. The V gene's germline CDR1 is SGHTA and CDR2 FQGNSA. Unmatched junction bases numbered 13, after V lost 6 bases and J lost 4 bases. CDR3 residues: CASRFPGQARSTEAFF. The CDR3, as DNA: TGTGCCAGCAGATTTCCGGGACAGGCTAGGAGCACTGAAGCTTTCTTT.

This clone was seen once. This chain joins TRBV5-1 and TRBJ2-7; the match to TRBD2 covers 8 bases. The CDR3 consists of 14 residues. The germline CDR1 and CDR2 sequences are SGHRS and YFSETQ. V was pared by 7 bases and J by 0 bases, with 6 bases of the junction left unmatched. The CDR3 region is CASSATSGSYEQYF. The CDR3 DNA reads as TGCGCCAGCTCCGCCACTAGCGGCTCCTACGAGCAGTACTTC. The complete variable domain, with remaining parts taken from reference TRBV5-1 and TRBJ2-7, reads KAGVTQTPRYLIKTRGQQVTLSCSPISGHRSVSWYQQTPGQGLQFLFEYFSETQRNKGNFPGRFSGRQFSNSRSEMNVSTLELGDSALYLCASSATSGSYEQYFGPGTRLTVT.

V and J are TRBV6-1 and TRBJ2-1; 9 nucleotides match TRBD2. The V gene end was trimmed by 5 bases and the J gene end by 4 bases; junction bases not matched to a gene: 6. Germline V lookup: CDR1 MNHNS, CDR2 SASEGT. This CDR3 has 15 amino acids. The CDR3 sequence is CASSSRLAVYNEQFF. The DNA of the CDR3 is TGTGCCAGCAGTTCGAGACTAGCGGTATACAATGAGCAGTTCTTC.

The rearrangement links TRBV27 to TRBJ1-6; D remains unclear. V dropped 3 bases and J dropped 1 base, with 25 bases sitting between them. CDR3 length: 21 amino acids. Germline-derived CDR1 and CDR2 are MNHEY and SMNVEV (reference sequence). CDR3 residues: CASSFVRLSGYAWSYNSPLHF. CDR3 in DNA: TGTGCCAGCAGTTTTGTCAGACTATCCGGGTACGCGTGGTCCTATAATTCACCCCTCCACTTT.

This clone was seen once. The CDR3 DNA follows: TGTGCCAGCAGTTTTGAAAACAGGGGGGCGAACACCGGGGAGCTGTTTTTT. The encoded protein is CASSFENRGANTGELFF. V usage is TRBV27 and J usage is TRBJ2-2, with 8 bases matching TRBD1. With 3 bases clipped from V and 0 bases from J, the junction kept 6 bases outside the gene matches. CDR1 MNHEY and CDR2 SMNVEV come from the germline V gene (reference sequence). CDR3 length: 17 residues.

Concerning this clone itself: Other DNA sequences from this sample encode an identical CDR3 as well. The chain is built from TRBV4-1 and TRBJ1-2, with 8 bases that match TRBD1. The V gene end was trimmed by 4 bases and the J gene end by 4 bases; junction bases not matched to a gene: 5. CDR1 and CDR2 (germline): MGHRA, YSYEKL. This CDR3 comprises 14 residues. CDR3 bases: TGCGCCAGCAGCCCCGGACAGGGCGGCTATGGCTACACCTTC. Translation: CASSPGQGGYGYTF.

The CDR3 is CSASAGRGNYGYTF. The CDR3, as DNA: TGCAGTGCTAGTGCCGGCAGGGGGAATTACGGCTACACCTTC. The gene calls are TRBV20-1 and TRBJ1-2, with 7 positions matching TRBD1. V trimming: 3 bases; J trimming: 8 bases; junction bases outside the gene matches: 12. Germline V lookup: CDR1 DFQATT, CDR2 SNEGSKA (reference sequence). CDR3 length equals 14 residues.

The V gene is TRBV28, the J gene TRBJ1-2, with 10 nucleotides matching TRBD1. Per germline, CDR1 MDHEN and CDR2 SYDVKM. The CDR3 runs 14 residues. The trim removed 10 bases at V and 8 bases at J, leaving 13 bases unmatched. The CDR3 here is CAIDMTGGGGGYTF. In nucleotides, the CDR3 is TGTGCCATCGATATGACAGGGGGCGGAGGAGGCTACACCTTC.

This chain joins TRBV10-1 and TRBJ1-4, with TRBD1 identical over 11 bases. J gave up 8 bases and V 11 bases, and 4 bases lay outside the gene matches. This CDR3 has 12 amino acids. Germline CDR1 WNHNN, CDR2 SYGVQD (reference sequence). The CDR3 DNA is TGCGCCGGACAGGGGGCAGGAGAAAAACTGTTTTTT. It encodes CAGQGAGEKLFF.

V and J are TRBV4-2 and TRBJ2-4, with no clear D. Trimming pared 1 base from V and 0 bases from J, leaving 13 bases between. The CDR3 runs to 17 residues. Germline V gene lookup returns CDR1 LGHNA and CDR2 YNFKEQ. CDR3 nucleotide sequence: TGTGCCAGCAGCCAAGTCGCGCTCCTAGTAGCCAAAAACATTCAGTACTTC. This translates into CASSQVALLVAKNIQYF.

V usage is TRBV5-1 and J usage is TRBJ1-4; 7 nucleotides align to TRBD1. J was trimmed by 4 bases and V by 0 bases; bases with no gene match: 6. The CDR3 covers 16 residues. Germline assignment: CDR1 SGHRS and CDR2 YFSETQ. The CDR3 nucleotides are TGCGCCAGCAGCTTGGGTTTGACAGGGAGTAATGAAAAACTGTTTTTT. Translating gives CASSLGLTGSNEKLFF.

In DNA form, the CDR3 reads TGTGCCAGCAGCTTAATAGGGACAGAAGTAGATGAGCAGTTCTTC. Translating it yields CASSLIGTEVDEQFF. This chain connects TRBV7-2 to TRBJ2-1; 7 positions agree with TRBD1. V was clipped by 2 bases and J by 8 bases; unmatched bases: 9. CDR1 SGHTA and CDR2 FQGNSA come from the germline V gene. CDR3 size: 15 residues.